The 17 T cell receptor beta chains given below trace back to one sample, sequenced in a study of T-cell reconstitution after alpha-beta-depleted transplantation in children. Unique molecular identifiers were incorporated into the prepared TCRbeta library. TCRdb reprocessed the PCR reads via MiXCR and lists one record per CDR3 protein. The sample gives 490,000 or so distinct CDR3 sequences, under 12% of which show up once; around 2.2% is in the top ten. The source material was PBMCs, sampled before TCRalphabeta/CD19-depleted stem cell transplant. The receptors here all came from a child aged 2 to 15 with inherited bone marrow failure, due to receive a stem cell transplant.

This clonotype was counted ten times or more. The chain employs TRBV5-1 and TRBJ1-1; D not certain. Trimming took off 0 bases at V and 2 bases at J, with 8 bases between the two ends. The CDR3 is made up of 14 amino acids. The germline V gene has CDR1 SGHRS and CDR2 YFSETQ. CDR3 nucleotides: TGCGCCAGCAGCTTGGGGAGCGCCAACACTGAAGCTTTCTTT. This translates into CASSLGSANTEAFF.

The chain has TRBV7-9 and TRBJ1-2; 9 bases are a match to TRBD1. The germline V gene has CDR1 SEHNR and CDR2 FQNEAQ (reference sequence). The CDR3 runs 17 residues. V was pared by 1 base and J by 7 bases, with 13 bases of the junction left unmatched. CDR3 in amino acids: CASSLGSQGQGSGGYTF. The DNA of the CDR3 is TGTGCCAGCAGCTTAGGTTCTCAAGGACAGGGGAGCGGTGGCTACACCTTC. The whole variable domain, filled in from reference TRBV7-9 and TRBJ1-2, reads DTGVSQNPRHKITKRGQNVTFRCDPISEHNRLYWYRQTLGQGPEFLTYFQNEAQLEKSRLLSDRFSAERPKGSFSTLEIQRTEQGDSAMYLCASSLGSQGQGSGGYTFGSGTRLTVV.

This clonotype was counted at least ten times. J is TRBJ2-7 and V is TRBV7-2; 8 bases map to TRBD2. The CDR3 runs to 16 residues. Germline values: CDR1 SGHTA, CDR2 FQGNSA. V lost 3 bases to trimming and J lost 0 bases; unmatched junction nucleotides: 7. In DNA form, the CDR3 reads TGTGCCAGCAGCTTGGCGGGAGGTCCCAGCTCCTACGAGCAGTACTTC. This codes for CASSLAGGPSSYEQYF. Filled out from reference TRBV7-2 and TRBJ2-7, the complete variable domain reads GAGVSQSPSNKVTEKGKDVELRCDPISGHTALYWYRQSLGQGLEFLIYFQGNSAPDKSGLPSDRFSAERTGGSVSTLTIQRTQQEDSAVYLCASSLAGGPSSYEQYFGPGTRLTVT.

This clonotype was detected a few times. The chain joins TRBV27 to TRBJ2-3; D not resolved. This CDR3 is built from 17 residues. V was clipped by 3 bases and J by 2 bases, with 18 bases between them. Germline lookup yields CDR1 MNHEY and CDR2 SMNVEV (reference sequence). The CDR3 is CASSFRTAALSTDTQYF. DNA for the CDR3: TGTGCCAGCAGTTTCCGGACCGCCGCGCTATCCACAGATACGCAGTATTTT.

This clonotype occurred many times. The DNA of the CDR3 is TGCGCCAGCAGCGACATACAGGGTTCCAATGAAAAACTGTTTTTT. It specifies CASSDIQGSNEKLFF. This chain uses TRBV5-1 with TRBJ1-4, with D possibly being TRBD1 (6 bases). The V and J ends lost 4 bases and 5 bases respectively, with 15 bases between them. Germline V CDR1 and CDR2: SGHRS, YFSETQ. This CDR3 has 15 amino acids.

This clonotype has ten or more counts. The chain is built from TRBV12-3 or TRBV12-4 and TRBJ2-1; 7 bases agree with TRBD1. Trimming at V came to 5 bases and at J to 7 bases, leaving 8 bases not matched to a gene. This CDR3 comprises 14 residues. DNA for the CDR3: TGTGCCAGCAGTGGGACAGCAATTTTTAATGAGCAGTTCTTC. It translates to CASSGTAIFNEQFF.

This clonotype was seen ten or more times. The V gene is TRBV4-3, the J gene TRBJ2-7; perhaps TRBD1 as D (5 bases). There are 15 residues in the CDR3. V was trimmed by 0 bases and J by 2 bases, leaving 11 bases between them. Germline-derived CDR1 and CDR2 are LGHNA and YSLEER. CDR3 residues: CASSQERQGAYEQYF. The CDR3 nucleotides read TGCGCCAGCAGCCAAGAGCGCCAGGGTGCCTACGAGCAGTACTTC.

This clonotype was counted many times. This rearrangement joins TRBV12-3 or TRBV12-4 to TRBJ2-1; TRBD2 agrees at 13 bases. Losses at the gene ends were 6 bases for V and 3 bases for J; bases not matched to a gene: 5. This CDR3 is 16 amino acids long. This CDR3 is CASSQTSGRSYNEQFF. The CDR3 DNA sequence: TGTGCCAGCAGCCAGACTAGCGGGAGGAGCTACAATGAGCAGTTCTTC.

This clonotype appeared many times. The chain carries TRBV11-2 and TRBJ2-7; possible D gene TRBD2, 5 bases. CDR1 SGHAT and CDR2 FQNNGV come from the germline V gene. The CDR3 sequence is 14 residues long. Trimming shortened V by 3 bases and J by 0 bases, and 9 bases separated the two germline ends. The CDR3 sequence is CASSLDWYSYEQYF. CDR3 nucleotides: TGTGCCAGCAGCTTGGACTGGTACTCCTACGAGCAGTACTTC. The variable domain in full, completed from reference TRBV11-2 and TRBJ2-7, reads EAGVAQSPRYKIIEKRQSVAFWCNPISGHATLYWYQQILGQGPKLLIQFQNNGVVDDSQLPKDRFSAERLKGVDSTLKIQPAKLEDSAVYLCASSLDWYSYEQYFGPGTRLTVT.

The table lists this clonotype with many counts. The chain uses TRBV20-1 and TRBJ2-2, with a possible D match to TRBD2 (6 bases). Trimming cost V 0 bases and J 2 bases, with 10 bases left between them. CDR1 and CDR2 from the germline V gene are DFQATT and SNEGSKA (reference sequence). This CDR3 is 15 amino acids long. The CDR3 protein is CSARDWTINTGELFF. CDR3 bases: TGCAGTGCTAGAGATTGGACTATCAACACCGGGGAGCTGTTTTTT.

This clonotype was recorded at least ten times. The CDR3 here is CASSAGAGDNSPLHF. The CDR3 coding sequence is TGCGCCAGCAGCGCAGGTGCGGGAGATAATTCACCCCTCCACTTT. The chain couples TRBV4-1 to TRBJ1-6; D is ambiguous. Between the trimmed V and J ends, which lost 5 bases and 5 bases, there was a span of 13 bases. This CDR3 region has 15 residues. Germline loops: CDR1 MGHRA, CDR2 YSYEKL.

This clonotype was found many times. V gene TRBV28 combines with J gene TRBJ1-1; no firm D call. The CDR3 runs to 13 residues. The ends were cut back, 1 base at V and 2 bases at J, with 5 bases in the middle. The germline V gene encodes CDR1 MDHEN and CDR2 SYDVKM. CDR3 coding DNA: TGTGCCAGCAGTTTATTACCTAACACTGAAGCTTTCTTT. This translates into CASSLLPNTEAFF.

Many counts were recorded for this clonotype. The chain uses TRBV5-1 and TRBJ2-3, with D possibly TRBD2 on 6 matching bases. The CDR3 covers 16 residues. CDR1 and CDR2 from the germline V gene are SGHRS and YFSETQ. V was clipped by 0 bases and J by 6 bases, with 17 bases between them. The chain's CDR3 is CASSLAGGTQADTQYF. DNA of the CDR3: TGCGCCAGCAGCTTGGCCGGCGGGACCCAGGCTGATACGCAGTATTTT.

This clonotype showed up just once. Being one base from a much bigger clone, this may be a read error. V and J are TRBV11-1 and TRBJ2-7; a weak D match, TRBD1 (6 bases). Germline CDR1 SGHAT, CDR2 FQDESV (reference sequence). V was shortened by 5 bases and J by 2 bases, with 13 bases between the two germline ends. The CDR3 spans 14 residues. The CDR3 here is CASSLRDITYEQYF. The CDR3 DNA is TGTGCCAGCAGCCTCCGGGACATAACCTACGAGCAGTACTTC.

CDR3 in amino acids: CASRGPETQYF. In DNA form, the CDR3 reads TGTGCCAGCAGGGGTCCAGAGACCCAGTACTTC. J is TRBJ2-5 and V is TRBV2; D is ambiguous. V lost 6 bases and J 4 bases, leaving 6 bases between the germline ends. The CDR3 totals 11 residues. Germline loops: CDR1 SNHLY, CDR2 FYNNEI.

This clonotype was seen repeatedly, ten times or more. The chain recombines TRBV5-1 with TRBJ1-1; D not resolved. CDR3 size: 13 residues. Trimming removed 4 bases at V and 3 bases at J, with 10 bases between. Germline-derived CDR1 and CDR2 are SGHRS and YFSETQ. For the CDR3, the DNA is TGCGCCAGCAGCATGTACGGAGACACTGAAGCTTTCTTT. It encodes CASSMYGDTEAFF.

The chain employs TRBV4-3 and TRBJ2-1, with 12 bases aligning to TRBD2. This CDR3 spans 16 amino acids. In germline, CDR1 is LGHNA, CDR2 YSLEER. The J segment lost 6 bases and the V segment lost 1 base, leaving 4 bases of the junction unmatched. CDR3 nucleotide sequence: TGCGCCAGCAGCCAAGTGACTAGCGGGAGCGGCAATGAGCAGTTCTTC. Residues: CASSQVTSGSGNEQFF.